This T cell receptor beta chain is from a study of blood T cell repertoires in COVID-19. For the study at large: Acute and convalescent COVID-19 samples came from the United States, Italy and Spain.

This clone was recorded only once. In the authors' workflow: By means of reference gene primer amplification, nucleated cell counts were estimated. Clones were read by immunoSEQ multiplex PCR, and TCRdb kept only the in-frame ones, dropping some. D and trimming were read from the DNA, whereas the V and J calls and clone size are those reported in that table. Of 150,000 to 170,000 clones listed, approximately 80% are singletons. This CDR3 spans 14 amino acids. CDR1 and CDR2 (germline): SGHKS, YYEKEE (reference sequence). V trimming: 0 bases; J trimming: 5 bases; junction bases outside the gene matches: 2.

This chain joins TRBV5-5 and TRBJ1-2, with TRBD1 identical over 9 bases. What was sequenced was peripheral blood. This TCR derives from a woman aged 55-69 years with COVID-19, enrolled during active disease. The CDR3 reads CASSLAGTGYGYTF. The CDR3 DNA reads as TGTGCCAGCAGCTTGGCGGGGACAGGGTATGGCTACACCTTC.